The T cell receptor beta chain under discussion was sequenced for a study of blood T cells in healthy people across ages. The CDR3 is made up of 14 amino acids. Per germline, CDR1 MNHEY and CDR2 SMNVEV (reference sequence). V trimming: 6 bases; J trimming: 5 bases; junction bases outside the gene matches: 7. Using a J-beta primer mix together with a sample-barcoded 5' primer, a second PCR was run for about 7 to 12 cycles. TCRdb recomputed calls from the 5' RACE reads with MiXCR, one row per CDR3 protein. The sample holds approximately 850,000 distinct CDR3 sequences, roughly 50% seen once. The receptor comes from a man aged 30 to 39 in good health. The rearrangement joins TRBV27 to TRBJ1-1; 9 bases match TRBD1. Sequenced: blood. CDR3 region: CASRSTGGRTEAFF. The DNA for the CDR3 is TGTGCCAGCAGATCTACAGGGGGCCGGACTGAAGCTTTCTTT.